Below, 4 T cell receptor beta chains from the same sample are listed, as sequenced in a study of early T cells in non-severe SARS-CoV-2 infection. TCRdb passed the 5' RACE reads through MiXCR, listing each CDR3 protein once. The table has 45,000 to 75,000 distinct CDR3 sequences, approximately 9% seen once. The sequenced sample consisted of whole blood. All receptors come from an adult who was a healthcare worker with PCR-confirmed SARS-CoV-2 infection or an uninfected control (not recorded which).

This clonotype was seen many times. CDR3 coding DNA: TGCGCCAGCAGGCTTGAGCGGGGTTCCTACGAGCAGTACTTC. Its protein product is CASRLERGSYEQYF. The genes are TRBV5-1 and TRBJ2-7; 7 nucleotides align to TRBD2. The germline gives CDR1 SGHRS, CDR2 YFSETQ. The CDR3 totals 14 residues. J gave up 1 base and V 5 bases, and 6 bases lay outside the gene matches.

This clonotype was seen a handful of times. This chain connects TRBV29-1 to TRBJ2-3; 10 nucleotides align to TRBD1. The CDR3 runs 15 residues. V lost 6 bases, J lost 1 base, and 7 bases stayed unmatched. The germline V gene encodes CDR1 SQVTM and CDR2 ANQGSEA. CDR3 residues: CSVHDRGQGTDTQYF. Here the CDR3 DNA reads TGCAGCGTACATGACAGGGGGCAGGGCACAGATACGCAGTATTTT.

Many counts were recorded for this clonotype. The CDR3 region is CASSLSPNEQFF. The CDR3 bases are TGTGCCAGCAGTTTATCTCCCAATGAGCAGTTCTTC. The chain employs TRBV28 and TRBJ2-1; D ambiguous. The CDR3 covers 12 residues. CDR1 is MDHEN, CDR2 SYDVKM, per germline. V shed 1 base and J shed 6 bases, with 4 bases lying between them.

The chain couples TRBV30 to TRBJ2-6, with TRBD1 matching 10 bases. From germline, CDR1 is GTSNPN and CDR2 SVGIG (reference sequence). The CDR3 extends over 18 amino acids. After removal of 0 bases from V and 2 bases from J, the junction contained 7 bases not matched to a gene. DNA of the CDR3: TGTGCCTGGAGTGTTCGGACAGGGGGGCGACCTGGGGCCAACGTCCTGACTTTC. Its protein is CAWSVRTGGRPGANVLTF.